The 5 T cell receptor beta chains listed next were all sequenced from one sample in a study of T cells after yellow fever vaccination. TCRdb redid the calling of the 5' RACE reads with MiXCR, one entry per CDR3 protein. The table includes 300,000 to 450,000 distinct CDR3 sequences, approximately 8% detected once. Sample: PBMCs, taken roughly 46 days after the first yellow fever vaccination. The receptors come from a young man who received the YFV17D yellow fever vaccine.

This clonotype was seen repeatedly, ten times or more. V is TRBV7-8 and J is TRBJ1-6; 7 bases are shared with TRBD1. Germline V gene lookup returns CDR1 SGHVS and CDR2 FQNEAQ. The CDR3 covers 16 residues. J gave up 7 bases and V 2 bases, and 8 bases lay outside the gene matches. The CDR3 region has the DNA TGTGCCAGCAGCTTATTAGGGGGGACAGCCAATTCACCCCTCCACTTT. Translation gives CASSLLGGTANSPLHF.

The V gene is TRBV4-1, the J gene TRBJ2-2; perhaps D is TRBD1 or TRBD2 (5 bases each). The V end was cut by 5 bases, the J end by 0 bases, with 16 bases between. The CDR3 is made up of 17 amino acids. Germline V lookup: CDR1 MGHRA, CDR2 YSYEKL. The chain's CDR3 is CASSASPGLANTGELFF. The CDR3 nucleotides read TGCGCCAGCAGCGCCTCCCCGGGGCTAGCGAACACCGGGGAGCTGTTTTTT.

Many counts were recorded for this clonotype. The chain combines TRBV29-1 with TRBJ2-7; TRBD2 is a possible D gene (5 bases). CDR3 size: 14 residues. V was shortened by 6 bases and J by 0 bases, with 15 bases between the two germline ends. The germline V gene has CDR1 SQVTM and CDR2 ANQGSEA. CDR3 sequence (DNA): TGCAGCGTCATGGAGGCTCCGGGCTCCTACGAGCAGTACTTC. It codes for CSVMEAPGSYEQYF.

V gene TRBV5-6 combines with J gene TRBJ2-5, with a possible D match to TRBD1 (5 bases). Germline lookup yields CDR1 SGHDT and CDR2 YYEEEE. The CDR3 length is 13 residues. V lost 3 bases and J lost 4, with 10 bases in between. The CDR3 DNA reads as TGTGCCAGCAGCTCGTCCCAGGGAGAGACCCAGTACTTC. Its protein product is CASSSSQGETQYF.

Only a few counts were recorded for this clonotype. The chain is built from TRBV4-3 and TRBJ2-7; D remains unclear. The length of the CDR3 is 15 residues. CDR1 is LGHNA, CDR2 YSLEER, per germline. The V gene lost 0 bases and the J gene lost 0 bases, with 9 bases spanning the gap. CDR3 bases: TGCGCCAGCAGCCAAGATTACCGAAGCTCCTACGAGCAGTACTTC. Translated, it gives CASSQDYRSSYEQYF.